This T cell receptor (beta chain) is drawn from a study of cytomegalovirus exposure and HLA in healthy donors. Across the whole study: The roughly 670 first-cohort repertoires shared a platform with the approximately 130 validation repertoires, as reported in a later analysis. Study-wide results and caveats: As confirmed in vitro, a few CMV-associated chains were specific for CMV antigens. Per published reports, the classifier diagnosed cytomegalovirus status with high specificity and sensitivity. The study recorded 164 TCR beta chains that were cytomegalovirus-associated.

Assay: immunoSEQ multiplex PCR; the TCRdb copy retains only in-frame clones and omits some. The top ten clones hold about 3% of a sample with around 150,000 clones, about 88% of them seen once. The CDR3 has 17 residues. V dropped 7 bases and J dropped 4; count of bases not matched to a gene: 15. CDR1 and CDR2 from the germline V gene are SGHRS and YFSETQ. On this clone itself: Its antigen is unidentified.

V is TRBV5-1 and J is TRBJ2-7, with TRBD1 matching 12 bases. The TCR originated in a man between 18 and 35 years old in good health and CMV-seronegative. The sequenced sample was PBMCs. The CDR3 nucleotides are TGCGCCAGCCGACGGAGATCGGGACAGGGGGCTTCGTACGAGCAGTACTTC. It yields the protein CASRRRSGQGASYEQYF.